A selection of T cell receptor beta chains follows, all from one sample in a study of T cell changes during pregnancy in multiple sclerosis. The method was immunoSEQ multiplex PCR; TCRdb's version includes in-frame clones alone and lacks a portion of them. Of almost 35,000 clones listed, about nine tenths are singletons. The sample was CD8+ T cells from peripheral blood mononuclear cells, taken before pregnancy. These receptors were taken from a female donor with multiple sclerosis, enrolled in a pregnancy study. CDR3s leave out the opening cysteine and the closing phenylalanine or tryptophan. Clone size, where shown, is once, few, many, or a class for clones that have expanded.

>TRBJ2-7|-|TRBV13
ASSLGPGTSAYEQY
>TRBJ1-5|few|TRBV5-6
ASSLSYGNQPQH
>TRBJ2-1|-|TRBV5-6
ASSLLAESYNEQF
>TRBJ2-2|-|TRBV19
ASTIGVNTGELF
>TRBJ2-1|once|TRBV25-1
ASSYGTGYNEQF
>TRBJ2-2|-|TRBV30
AWTLTGELF
>TRBJ2-5|-|TRBV7-7
ASSRTGEYQETQY
>TRBJ1-2|-|TRBV7-9
ASSIDRTYGYT
>TRBJ1-5|-|TRBV19
ASSIRQGGGNQPQH
>TRBJ1-1|-|TRBV27
ASSSGPGTEAF
>TRBJ2-3|-|TRBV27
ASGVLGAGQEDTQY
>TRBJ1-4|-|TRBV27
ASTPTGSGEKLF